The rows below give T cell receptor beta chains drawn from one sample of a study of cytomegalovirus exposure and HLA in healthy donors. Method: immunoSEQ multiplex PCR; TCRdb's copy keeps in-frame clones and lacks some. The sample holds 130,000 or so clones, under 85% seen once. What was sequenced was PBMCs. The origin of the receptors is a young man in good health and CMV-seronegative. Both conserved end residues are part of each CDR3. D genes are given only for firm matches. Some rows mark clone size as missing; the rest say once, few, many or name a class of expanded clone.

cdr3_aa: CASSLSSGGFYEQYF
cdr3_nt: TGTGCCAGCAGCTTAAGTAGCGGGGGGTTCTACGAGCAGTACTTC
d_call: TRBD2
cdr3_length: 15
v_call: TRBV7-3
j_call: TRBJ2-7
clone_size: .

cdr3_aa: CASGTQAVSYEQYF
cdr3_nt: TGTGCCAGCGGGACTCAAGCTGTTTCCTACGAGCAGTACTTC
d_call: .
cdr3_length: 14
v_call: TRBV2
j_call: TRBJ2-7
clone_size: once

cdr3_aa: CASSPKQGQQYNEQFF
cdr3_nt: TGTGCCAGCAGTCCCAAACAGGGACAACAATACAATGAGCAGTTCTTC
d_call: .
cdr3_length: 16
v_call: TRBV6-7
j_call: TRBJ2-1
clone_size: .

cdr3_aa: CASSLVGGTSTEAFF
cdr3_nt: TGTGCCAGCAGCTTAGTAGGTGGGACATCGACTGAAGCTTTCTTT
d_call: .
cdr3_length: 15
v_call: TRBV7-9
j_call: TRBJ1-1
clone_size: .

cdr3_aa: CASSPGQLLYNEQFF
cdr3_nt: TGTGCCAGCAGCCCGGGACAGCTACTGTACAATGAGCAGTTCTTC
d_call: TRBD1
cdr3_length: 15
v_call: TRBV5-4
j_call: TRBJ2-1
clone_size: .

cdr3_aa: CASSRQGDTQYF
cdr3_nt: TGTGCCAGCAGTAGACAAGGAGATACGCAGTATTTT
d_call: .
cdr3_length: 12
v_call: TRBV6-5
j_call: TRBJ2-3
clone_size: .

cdr3_aa: CAISEREGKSTDTQYF
cdr3_nt: TGTGCCATCAGTGAGAGGGAGGGCAAGAGCACAGATACGCAGTATTTT
d_call: TRBD2
cdr3_length: 16
v_call: TRBV10-3
j_call: TRBJ2-3
clone_size: .

cdr3_aa: CATVRGQGAEAFF
cdr3_nt: TGTGCCACCGTCAGAGGACAGGGAGCTGAAGCTTTCTTT
d_call: TRBD1
cdr3_length: 13
v_call: TRBV15
j_call: TRBJ1-1
clone_size: .

cdr3_aa: CASSEARGGGLNMYGETQYF
cdr3_nt: TGTGCCAGCAGTGAAGCCCGGGGGGGTGGGTTAAACATGTACGGGGAGACCCAGTACTTC
d_call: TRBD2
cdr3_length: 20
v_call: TRBV6-1
j_call: TRBJ2-5
clone_size: .

cdr3_aa: CASSLEGPSGYLSTDTQYF
cdr3_nt: TGCGCCAGCAGCTTGGAGGGTCCTAGCGGGTACCTGAGTACAGATACGCAGTATTTT
d_call: TRBD2
cdr3_length: 19
v_call: TRBV5-1
j_call: TRBJ2-3
clone_size: .

cdr3_aa: CASSYSIESSYNEQFF
cdr3_nt: TGTGCCAGCAGTTACTCGATTGAGAGCTCCTACAATGAGCAGTTCTTC
d_call: .
cdr3_length: 16
v_call: TRBV6-5
j_call: TRBJ2-1
clone_size: .

cdr3_aa: CATTPVGAGVSIAGEQYF
cdr3_nt: TGTGCCACAACCCCCGTAGGAGCGGGAGTGTCCATTGCGGGAGAGCAGTACTTC
d_call: TRBD2
cdr3_length: 18
v_call: TRBV28
j_call: TRBJ2-7
clone_size: .

cdr3_aa: CAWSGGGAGYSNQPQHF
cdr3_nt: TGTGCCTGGTCCGGCGGGGGGGCTGGTTATAGCAATCAGCCCCAGCATTTT
d_call: .
cdr3_length: 17
v_call: TRBV30
j_call: TRBJ1-5
clone_size: .

cdr3_aa: CAWSDGTGGWEKLFF
cdr3_nt: TGTGCCTGGAGTGACGGGACAGGGGGTTGGGAAAAACTGTTTTTT
d_call: TRBD1
cdr3_length: 15
v_call: TRBV30
j_call: TRBJ1-4
clone_size: .

cdr3_aa: CASSFGLAGADEQYF
cdr3_nt: TGTGCCAGCAGCTTTGGACTAGCGGGAGCTGACGAGCAGTACTTC
d_call: TRBD2
cdr3_length: 15
v_call: TRBV7-2
j_call: TRBJ2-7
clone_size: .

cdr3_aa: CASRRQTSYGYTF
cdr3_nt: TGTGCCAGCAGACGACAGACCTCCTATGGCTACACCTTC
d_call: .
cdr3_length: 13
v_call: TRBV28
j_call: TRBJ1-2
clone_size: .

cdr3_aa: CASSHRIAGSSYNEQFF
cdr3_nt: TGTGCCAGCAGTCATCGAATAGCGGGAAGCTCCTACAATGAGCAGTTCTTC
d_call: TRBD2
cdr3_length: 17
v_call: TRBV9
j_call: TRBJ2-1
clone_size: once

cdr3_aa: CASSFSGTSVGIQYF
cdr3_nt: TGTGCCAGCAGCTTTTCCGGGACTAGCGTGGGCATTCAGTACTTC
d_call: TRBD2
cdr3_length: 15
v_call: TRBV11-2
j_call: TRBJ2-4
clone_size: .

cdr3_aa: CASSPSPGQLTDTQYF
cdr3_nt: TGTGCCAGCAGCCCCTCGCCGGGACAGCTCACAGATACGCAGTATTTT
d_call: TRBD1
cdr3_length: 16
v_call: TRBV7-6
j_call: TRBJ2-3
clone_size: .

cdr3_aa: CAWSAGDRSSGNTIYF
cdr3_nt: TGTGCCTGGAGTGCCGGCGACAGATCCTCTGGAAACACCATATATTTT
d_call: .
cdr3_length: 16
v_call: TRBV30
j_call: TRBJ1-3
clone_size: few